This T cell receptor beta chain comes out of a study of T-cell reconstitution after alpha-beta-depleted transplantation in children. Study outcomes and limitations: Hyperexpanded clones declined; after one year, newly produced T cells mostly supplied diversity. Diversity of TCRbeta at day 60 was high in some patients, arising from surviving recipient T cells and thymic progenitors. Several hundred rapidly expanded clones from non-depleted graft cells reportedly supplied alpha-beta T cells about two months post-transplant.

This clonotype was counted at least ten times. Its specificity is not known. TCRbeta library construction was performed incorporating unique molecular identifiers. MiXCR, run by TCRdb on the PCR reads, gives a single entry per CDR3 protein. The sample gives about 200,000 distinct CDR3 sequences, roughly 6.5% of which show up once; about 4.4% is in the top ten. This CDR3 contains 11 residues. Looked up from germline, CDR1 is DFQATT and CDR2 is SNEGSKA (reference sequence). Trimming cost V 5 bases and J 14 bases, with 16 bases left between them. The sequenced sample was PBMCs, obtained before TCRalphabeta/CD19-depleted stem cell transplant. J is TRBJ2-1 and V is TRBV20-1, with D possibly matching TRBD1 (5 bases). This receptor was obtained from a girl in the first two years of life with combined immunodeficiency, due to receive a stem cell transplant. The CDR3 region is CSAQEGALKFF. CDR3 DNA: TGCAGTGCTCAGGAAGGGGCGTTAAAGTTCTTC.